The next 10 T cell receptor beta chains were all read from a single sample in a study of T cell changes during pregnancy in multiple sclerosis (dated by TCRdb to the late 2010s). The library was obtained by the immunoSEQ multiplex PCR assay. Imported from immuneACCESS, the table was reduced by TCRdb to in-frame sequences with V and J called. These copies leave out some clones; in studies compared against another copy, an unresolved V gene accounts for under half, and the cause of the remainder is not known. Present in this sample are about 66,000 clones, roughly nine tenths of which were seen just once. The ten biggest clones cover roughly 5% of the sample. The sequenced sample was CD8+ T cells from peripheral blood mononuclear cells, obtained before pregnancy. These receptors all come from a female donor with multiple sclerosis, enrolled in a pregnancy study.

This chain links TRBV9 with TRBJ2-6; the D gene is possibly TRBD1 (5 bases). Germline assignment: CDR1 SGDLS and CDR2 YYNGEE. The CDR3 contains 19 residues. V was trimmed by 2 bases and J by 2 bases, leaving 20 bases between them. The CDR3 DNA sequence: TGTGCCAGCAGCGTTCGTGTCGACAGCACCCCTCCTGGGGCCAACGTCCTGACTTTC. Protein: CASSVRVDSTPPGANVLTF.

The chain uses TRBV7-2 and TRBJ1-1, with TRBD1 identical over 9 bases. The germline CDR1 and CDR2 sequences are SGHTA and FQGNSA. Trimming at V came to 7 bases and at J to 1 base, leaving 19 bases not matched to a gene. The CDR3 extends over 19 amino acids. The chain's CDR3 is CASTPVALGQGWSNTEAFF. The CDR3 DNA reads TGTGCCAGCACTCCGGTCGCTCTCGGACAGGGGTGGTCGAACACTGAAGCTTTCTTT.

CDR3 sequence: CASSLAGQGADGYTF. CDR3 coding DNA: TGTGCCAGCAGCTTAGCAGGACAGGGGGCAGATGGCTACACCTTC. The chain is built from TRBV7-2 and TRBJ1-2; 11 bases align to TRBD1. Germline V gene sequence: CDR1 SGHTA, CDR2 FQGNSA. This CDR3 is 15 amino acids long. J lost 6 bases, V lost 0 bases, and 3 bases had no gene match.

The chain recombines TRBV4-2 with TRBJ2-2, with TRBD1 matching over 7 bases. The CDR3 totals 14 residues. Germline V gives CDR1 LGHNA, CDR2 YNFKEQ. J was trimmed by 10 bases and V by 4 bases; bases with no gene match: 9. In nucleotides, the CDR3 is TGTGCCAGCAGCCGTAAGTTAGGGGGCAAGGAGCTGTTTTTT. It yields the protein CASSRKLGGKELFF.

The sample holds one count of this clone. The rearrangement joins TRBV5-4 to TRBJ1-4; TRBD1 is a possible D gene (5 bases). The germline V gene encodes CDR1 SGHNT and CDR2 YYREEE (reference sequence). This CDR3 is built from 13 residues. V lost 7 bases and J 5 bases, leaving 12 bases between the germline ends. The CDR3 reads CASGTGGNEKLFF. CDR3 coding DNA: TGTGCCAGCGGTACAGGCGGCAATGAAAAACTGTTTTTT.

The chain has TRBV28 and TRBJ1-2; D is unclear. With 2 bases removed from V and 4 bases from J, the gap between germline ends came to 11 bases. This CDR3 is built from 14 residues. Looked up from germline, CDR1 is MDHEN and CDR2 is SYDVKM. The CDR3 is CASSLPYSPYGYTF. The CDR3 DNA sequence: TGTGCCAGCAGTTTACCATACTCACCCTATGGCTACACCTTC.

In this sample, this clone turned up once. The rearrangement links TRBV6-5 to TRBJ2-3; tentatively, D is TRBD2 (6 bases). CDR3 length: 13 amino acids. Germline loops: CDR1 MNHEY, CDR2 SVGAGI. Trimming shortened V by 5 bases and J by 6 bases, and 12 bases separated the two germline ends. CDR3 protein: CASSRDSPDTQYF. The CDR3 region has the DNA TGTGCCAGCAGTCGGGACTCGCCGGATACGCAGTATTTT.

The chain carries TRBV5-8 and TRBJ2-7, with D possibly matching TRBD1 (5 bases). V lost 3 bases, J lost 5 bases, and 18 bases lay in between. Per germline, CDR1 SGHTS and CDR2 YDEGEE. This CDR3 region has 15 residues. The CDR3 reads CASSSFITGLHEQYF. The CDR3 DNA reads as TGTGCCAGCAGCTCTTTTATTACAGGATTGCACGAGCAGTACTTC. The full variable domain, in which reference TRBV5-8 and TRBJ2-7 provide the parts outside the CDR3, is EAGVTQSPTHLIKTRGQQATLRCSPISGHTSVYWYQQALGLGLQFLLWYDEGEERNRGNFPPRFSGRQFPNYSSELNVNALELEDSALYLCASSSFITGLHEQYFGPGTRLTVT.

V and J are TRBV6-1 and TRBJ2-1, with a tentative D call TRBD1 (6 bases). The germline V gene has CDR1 MNHNS and CDR2 SASEGT. The V end lost 3 bases, the J end lost 5 bases, and 8 bases lay between the germline ends. The CDR3 is made up of 13 amino acids. CDR3 region: CASSDRDNNEQFF. CDR3 sequence (DNA): TGTGCCAGCAGTGACCGGGACAACAATGAGCAGTTCTTC.

V usage is TRBV7-2 and J usage is TRBJ2-2; 10 bases are shared with TRBD2. Germline lookup yields CDR1 SGHTA and CDR2 FQGNSA. The V and J ends lost 1 base and 5 bases, in that order; junction bases with no gene match: 4. The CDR3 contains 16 residues. The DNA of the CDR3 is TGTGCCAGCAGCTTAGGAGCGGGGGGGCTTACCGGGGAGCTGTTTTTT. Protein product: CASSLGAGGLTGELFF. The complete variable domain, with remaining parts taken from reference TRBV7-2 and TRBJ2-2, reads GAGVSQSPSNKVTEKGKDVELRCDPISGHTALYWYRQSLGQGLEFLIYFQGNSAPDKSGLPSDRFSAERTGGSVSTLTIQRTQQEDSAVYLCASSLGAGGLTGELFFGEGSRLTVL.